This TCR beta chain was profiled in a study of blood T cell repertoires in COVID-19. Study in general: From the United States, Italy and Spain came samples of acute and convalescent COVID-19.

In the original analysis: Nucleated cell counts were estimated from reference gene primer amplification. Data came from immunoSEQ multiplex PCR; TCRdb stores just in-frame clones and leaves some out. From that table come the V and J calls and clone size; the DNA was used to work out D and trimming. The sample records 95,000 to 100,000 clones, about 87% being singletons. The Seattle site enrolled patients during active infection and followed them longitudinally. CDR1 is SGHTA and CDR2 is FQGTGA in the germline V gene. V dropped 6 bases and J dropped 1 base, with 10 bases sitting between them. The CDR3 runs 15 residues.

The receptor's source is a human donor with COVID-19, enrolled during active disease. The donor label of this sample is uncertain. The V gene is TRBV7-3, the J gene TRBJ1-6; D may be TRBD1 (6 bases). Source material: peripheral blood. CDR3 DNA: TGTGCCAGCAGAGAAGGGGGATCCTATAATTCACCCCTCCACTTT. Translation: CASREGGSYNSPLHF.